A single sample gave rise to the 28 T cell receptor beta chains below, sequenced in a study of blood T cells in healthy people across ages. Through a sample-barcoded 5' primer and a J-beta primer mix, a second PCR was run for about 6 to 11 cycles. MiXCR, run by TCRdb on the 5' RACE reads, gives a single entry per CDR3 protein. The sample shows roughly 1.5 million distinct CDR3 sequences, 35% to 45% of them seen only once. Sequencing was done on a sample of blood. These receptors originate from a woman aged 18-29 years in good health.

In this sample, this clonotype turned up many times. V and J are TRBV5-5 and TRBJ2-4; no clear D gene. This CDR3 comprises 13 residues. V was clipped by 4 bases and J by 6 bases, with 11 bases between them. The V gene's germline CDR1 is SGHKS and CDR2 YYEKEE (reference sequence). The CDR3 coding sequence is TGTGCCAGCAGCCCGCCTCTTGGAAACATTCAGTACTTC. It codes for CASSPPLGNIQYF.

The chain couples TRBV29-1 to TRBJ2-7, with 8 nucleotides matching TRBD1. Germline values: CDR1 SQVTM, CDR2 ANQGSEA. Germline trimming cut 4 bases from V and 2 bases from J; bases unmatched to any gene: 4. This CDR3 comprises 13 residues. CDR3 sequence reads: CSVVQGATYEQYF. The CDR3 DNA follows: TGCAGCGTTGTCCAGGGGGCTACCTACGAGCAGTACTTC.

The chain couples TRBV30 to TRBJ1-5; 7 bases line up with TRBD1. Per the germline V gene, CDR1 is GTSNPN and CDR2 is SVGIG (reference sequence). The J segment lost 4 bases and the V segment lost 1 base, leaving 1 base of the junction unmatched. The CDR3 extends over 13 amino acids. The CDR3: CAWSADRNQPQHF. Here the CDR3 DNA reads TGTGCCTGGAGTGCGGACAGGAATCAGCCCCAGCATTTT.

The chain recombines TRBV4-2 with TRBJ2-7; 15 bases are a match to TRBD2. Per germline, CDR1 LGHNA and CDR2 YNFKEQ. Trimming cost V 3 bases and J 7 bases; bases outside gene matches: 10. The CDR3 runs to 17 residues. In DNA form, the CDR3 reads TGTGCCAGCAGCCAGCCCCCGGGACTAGCGGGAGGTGGGGAGCAGTACTTC. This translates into CASSQPPGLAGGGEQYF.

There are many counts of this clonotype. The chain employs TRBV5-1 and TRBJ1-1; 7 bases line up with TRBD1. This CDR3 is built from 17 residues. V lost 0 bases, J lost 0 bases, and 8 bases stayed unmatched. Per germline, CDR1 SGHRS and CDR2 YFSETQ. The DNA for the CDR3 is TGCGCCAGCAGCTTGGGACAGGGCTACCTCATGAACACTGAAGCTTTCTTT. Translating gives CASSLGQGYLMNTEAFF.

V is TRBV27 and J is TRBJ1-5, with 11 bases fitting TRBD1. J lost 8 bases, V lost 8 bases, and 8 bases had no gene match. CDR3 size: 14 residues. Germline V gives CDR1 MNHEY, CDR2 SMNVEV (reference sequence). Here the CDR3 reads CASSDRGRGEPQHF. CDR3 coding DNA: TGTGCCAGCTCGGACAGGGGGCGTGGGGAGCCCCAGCATTTT.

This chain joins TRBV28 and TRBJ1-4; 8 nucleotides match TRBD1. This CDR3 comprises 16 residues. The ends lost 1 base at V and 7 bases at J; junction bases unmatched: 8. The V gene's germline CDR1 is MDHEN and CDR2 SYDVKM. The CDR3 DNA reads TGTGCCAGCAGTTTATTCCCGACAGGGGCCGGTGAAAAACTGTTTTTT. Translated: CASSLFPTGAGEKLFF.

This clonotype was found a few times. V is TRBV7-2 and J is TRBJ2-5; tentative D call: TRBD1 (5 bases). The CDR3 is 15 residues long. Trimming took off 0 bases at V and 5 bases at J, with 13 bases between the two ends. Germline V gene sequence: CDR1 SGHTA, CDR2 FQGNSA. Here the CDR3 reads CASSLAGWSGETQYF. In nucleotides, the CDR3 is TGTGCCAGCAGCTTAGCAGGGTGGTCAGGGGAGACCCAGTACTTC. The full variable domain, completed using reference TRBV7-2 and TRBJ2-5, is GAGVSQSPSNKVTEKGKDVELRCDPISGHTALYWYRQSLGQGLEFLIYFQGNSAPDKSGLPSDRFSAERTGGSVSTLTIQRTQQEDSAVYLCASSLAGWSGETQYFGPGTRLLVL.

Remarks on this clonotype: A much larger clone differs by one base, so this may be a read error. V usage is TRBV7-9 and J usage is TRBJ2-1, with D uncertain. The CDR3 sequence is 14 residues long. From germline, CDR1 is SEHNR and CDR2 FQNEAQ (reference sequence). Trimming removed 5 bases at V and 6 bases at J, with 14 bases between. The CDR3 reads CASSVVLTSNEQFF. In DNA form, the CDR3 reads TGTGCCAGCAGCGTAGTTCTGACCAGCAATGAGCAGTTCTTC.

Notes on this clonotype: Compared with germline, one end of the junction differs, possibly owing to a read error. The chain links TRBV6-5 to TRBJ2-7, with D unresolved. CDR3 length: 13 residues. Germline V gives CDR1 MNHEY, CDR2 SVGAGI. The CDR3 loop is CASSDSMGYEQYF. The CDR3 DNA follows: TGTGCCAGCAGTGACTCGATGGGCTACGAGCAGTACTTC.

CDR3 region: CASSPREGFEAFF. In nucleotides, the CDR3 is TGTGCCAGCAGCCCCCGGGAAGGTTTTGAAGCTTTCTTT. This chain links TRBV11-1 with TRBJ1-1; no firm D call. From germline, CDR1 is SGHAT and CDR2 FQDESV (reference sequence). There are 13 residues in the CDR3. Trimming cost V 5 bases and J 7 bases, with 14 bases left between them.

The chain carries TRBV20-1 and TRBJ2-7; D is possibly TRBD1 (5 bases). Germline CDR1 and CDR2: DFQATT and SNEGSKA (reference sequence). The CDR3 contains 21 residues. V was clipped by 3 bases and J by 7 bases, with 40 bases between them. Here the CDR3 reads CSARLGRLNEMLPPSTTEQYF. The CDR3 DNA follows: TGCAGTGCTAGGCTGGGGCGCCTCAATGAAATGCTCCCCCCCTCAACTACTGAGCAGTACTTC.

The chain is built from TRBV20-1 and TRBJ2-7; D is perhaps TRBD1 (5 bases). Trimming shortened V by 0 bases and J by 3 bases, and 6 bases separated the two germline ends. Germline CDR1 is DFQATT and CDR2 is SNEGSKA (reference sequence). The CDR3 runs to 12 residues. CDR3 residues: CSAREQGYEQYF. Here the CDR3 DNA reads TGCAGTGCTAGAGAGCAGGGCTACGAGCAGTACTTC.

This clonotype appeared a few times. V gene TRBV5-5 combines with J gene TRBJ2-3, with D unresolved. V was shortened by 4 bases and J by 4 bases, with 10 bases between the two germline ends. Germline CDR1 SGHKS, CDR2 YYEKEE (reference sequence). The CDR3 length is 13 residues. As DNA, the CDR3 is TGTGCCAGCAGCCTCCAGAGTCCAGATACGCAGTATTTT. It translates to CASSLQSPDTQYF.

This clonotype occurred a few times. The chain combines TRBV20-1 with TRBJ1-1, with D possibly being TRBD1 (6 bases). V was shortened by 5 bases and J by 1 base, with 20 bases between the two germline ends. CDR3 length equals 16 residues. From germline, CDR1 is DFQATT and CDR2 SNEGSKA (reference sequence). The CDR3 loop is CSARTAEYRPNTEAFF. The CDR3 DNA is TGCAGTGCTCGGACAGCGGAATATAGACCGAACACTGAAGCTTTCTTT.

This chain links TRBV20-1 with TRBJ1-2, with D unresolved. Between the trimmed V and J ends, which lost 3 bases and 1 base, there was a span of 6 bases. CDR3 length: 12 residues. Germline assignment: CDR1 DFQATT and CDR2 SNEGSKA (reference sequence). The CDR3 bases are TGCAGTGCTAGTTATCTTAACTATGGCTACACCTTC. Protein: CSASYLNYGYTF.

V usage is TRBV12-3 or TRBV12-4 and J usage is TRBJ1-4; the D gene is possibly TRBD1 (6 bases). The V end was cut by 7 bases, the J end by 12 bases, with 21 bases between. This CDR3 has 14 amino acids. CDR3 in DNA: TGTGCCAGCACCCTAACAGGGTCCCCGATGGAACTGTTTTTT. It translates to CASTLTGSPMELFF.

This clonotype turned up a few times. CDR3 loop: CSVEQGRNTEAFF. CDR3 nucleotides: TGCAGCGTTGAACAGGGTCGGAACACTGAAGCTTTCTTT. This chain links TRBV29-1 with TRBJ1-1, with D possibly matching TRBD1 (5 bases). The ends were cut back, 2 bases at V and 1 base at J, with 8 bases in the middle. The CDR3 contains 13 residues. Per the germline V gene, CDR1 is SQVTM and CDR2 is ANQGSEA.

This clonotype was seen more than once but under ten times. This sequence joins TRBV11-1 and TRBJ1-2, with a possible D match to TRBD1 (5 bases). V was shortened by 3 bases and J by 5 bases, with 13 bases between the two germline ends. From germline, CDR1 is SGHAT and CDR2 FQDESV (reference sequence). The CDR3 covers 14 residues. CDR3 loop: CASSLSGRQYGYTF. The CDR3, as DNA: TGTGCCAGCAGCTTGTCGGGTCGACAGTATGGCTACACCTTC. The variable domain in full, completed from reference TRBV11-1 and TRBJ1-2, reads EAEVAQSPRYKITEKSQAVAFWCDPISGHATLYWYRQILGQGPELLVQFQDESVVDDSQLPKDRFSAERLKGVDSTLKIQPAELGDSAMYLCASSLSGRQYGYTFGSGTRLTVV.

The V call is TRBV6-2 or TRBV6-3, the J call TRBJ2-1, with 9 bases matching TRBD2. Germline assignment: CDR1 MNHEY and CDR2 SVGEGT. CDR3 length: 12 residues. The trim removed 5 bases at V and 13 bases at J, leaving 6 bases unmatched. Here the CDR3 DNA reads TGTGCCAGCAGTGGCGGACTAGCGTATCAGTTCTTC. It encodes CASSGGLAYQFF.

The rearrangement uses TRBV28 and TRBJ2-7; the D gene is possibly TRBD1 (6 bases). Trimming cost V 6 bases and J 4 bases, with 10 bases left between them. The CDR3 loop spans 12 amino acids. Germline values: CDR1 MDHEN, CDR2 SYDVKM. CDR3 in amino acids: CASRRTAYEQYF. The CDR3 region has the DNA TGTGCCAGCAGAAGGACAGCATACGAGCAGTACTTC.

Here the CDR3 DNA reads TGCAGTGCTAGACCCGGTGGGGAGTCTTGGGGACAGCCCCAGCATTTT. It is translated as CSARPGGESWGQPQHF. The V and J genes are TRBV20-1 and TRBJ1-5; D uncertain. V dropped 2 bases and J dropped 7 bases, with 21 bases sitting between them. Germline V gene sequence: CDR1 DFQATT, CDR2 SNEGSKA (reference sequence). CDR3 size: 16 residues.

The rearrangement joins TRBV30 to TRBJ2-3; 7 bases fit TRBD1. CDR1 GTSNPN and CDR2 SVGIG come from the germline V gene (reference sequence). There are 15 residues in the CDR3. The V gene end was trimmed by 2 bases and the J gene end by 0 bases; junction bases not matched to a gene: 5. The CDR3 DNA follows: TGTGCCTGGAGTAATGGGGACAGAAGCACAGATACGCAGTATTTT. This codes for CAWSNGDRSTDTQYF.

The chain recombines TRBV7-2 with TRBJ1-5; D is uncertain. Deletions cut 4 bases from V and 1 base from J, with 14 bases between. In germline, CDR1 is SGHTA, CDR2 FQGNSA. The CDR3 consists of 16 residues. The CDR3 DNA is TGTGCCAGCAGCTCCGGCCTGTTTCCGAGCAATCAGCCCCAGCATTTT. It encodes CASSSGLFPSNQPQHF.

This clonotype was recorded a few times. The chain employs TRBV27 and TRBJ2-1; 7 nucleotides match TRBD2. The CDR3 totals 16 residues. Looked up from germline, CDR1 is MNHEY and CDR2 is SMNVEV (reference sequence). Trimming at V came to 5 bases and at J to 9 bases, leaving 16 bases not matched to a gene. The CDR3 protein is CASSPGGSDSSSEQFF. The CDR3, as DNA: TGTGCCAGCAGTCCGGGGGGTAGCGACAGCAGTAGTGAGCAGTTCTTC.

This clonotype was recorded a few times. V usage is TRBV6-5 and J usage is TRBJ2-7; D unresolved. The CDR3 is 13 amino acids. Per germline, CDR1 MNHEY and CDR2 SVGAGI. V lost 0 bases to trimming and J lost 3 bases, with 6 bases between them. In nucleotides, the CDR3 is TGTGCCAGCAGTTACTCCTCGATCTACGAGCAGTACTTC. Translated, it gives CASSYSSIYEQYF.

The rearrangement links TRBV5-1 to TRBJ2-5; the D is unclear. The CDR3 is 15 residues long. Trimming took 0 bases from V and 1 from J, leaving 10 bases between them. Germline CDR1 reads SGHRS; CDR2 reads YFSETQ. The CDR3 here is CASSLEGPTQETQYF. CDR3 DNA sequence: TGCGCCAGCAGCTTGGAAGGACCGACCCAAGAGACCCAGTACTTC. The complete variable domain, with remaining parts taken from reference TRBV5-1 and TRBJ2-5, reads KAGVTQTPRYLIKTRGQQVTLSCSPISGHRSVSWYQQTPGQGLQFLFEYFSETQRNKGNFPGRFSGRQFSNSRSEMNVSTLELGDSALYLCASSLEGPTQETQYFGPGTRLLVL.

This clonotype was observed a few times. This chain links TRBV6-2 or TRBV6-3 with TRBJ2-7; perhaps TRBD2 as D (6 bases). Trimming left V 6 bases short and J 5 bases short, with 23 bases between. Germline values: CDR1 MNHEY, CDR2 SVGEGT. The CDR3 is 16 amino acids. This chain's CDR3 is CASRTHPGSDADEQYF. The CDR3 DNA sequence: TGTGCCAGCAGGACCCACCCCGGGAGTGATGCGGACGAGCAGTACTTC.